Shown below are 20 T cell receptor beta chains from a single sample sequenced in a study of glioma-infiltrating T cells. Amplification of TCR alpha and beta CDR3 regions from RNA used iRepertoire nested multiplex PCR. TCRdb reanalysed the multiplex PCR reads using MiXCR and keeps one entry per CDR3 protein. The repertoire includes 150,000 to 200,000 distinct CDR3 sequences, over 40% of them detected once, and around 5.2% sits in the top ten. Sample: glioma tissue, nonneoplastic brain tissue, or PBMCs (not recorded which). Receptors originate from a human donor with low-grade glioma or glioblastoma, undergoing nonglioma brain surgery, or in good health (not recorded which).

Of note for this clonotype: This may arise from a read error, as a much more abundant clone is one base away. The V gene is TRBV10-3, the J gene TRBJ1-5; possible D gene TRBD1, 5 bases. This CDR3 region has 14 residues. V lost 3 bases to trimming and J lost 5 bases, with 11 bases between them. The germline V gene has CDR1 ENHRY and CDR2 SYGVKD. The CDR3 sequence: CAISDSAGYQPQHF. The CDR3 nucleotides read TGTGCCATCAGTGACTCAGCAGGGTATCAGCCCCAGCATTTT.

The J gene is TRBJ2-4, the V gene TRBV18, with a possible D match to TRBD1 (6 bases). The V and J ends lost 6 bases and 8 bases respectively, with 14 bases between them. The CDR3 contains 13 residues. Germline V gene lookup returns CDR1 KGHSH and CDR2 LQKENI. The CDR3 sequence is CASSPDSQDIQYF. The CDR3 DNA reads as TGTGCCAGCTCGCCGGACAGTCAAGACATTCAGTACTTC. The variable domain in full, with the rest retrieved from reference TRBV18 and TRBJ2-4, is NAGVMQNPRHLVRRRGQEARLRCSPMKGHSHVYWYRQLPEEGLKFMVYLQKENIIDESGMPKERFSAEFPKEGPSILRIQQVVRGDSAAYFCASSPDSQDIQYFGAGTRLSVL.

There are a few counts of this clonotype. V and J are TRBV7-2 and TRBJ2-5, with TRBD2 as a possible D gene (7 bases). CDR3 length equals 15 residues. V lost 1 base and J lost 7, with 16 bases in between. Looked up from germline, CDR1 is SGHTA and CDR2 is FQGNSA. The CDR3 protein is CASSLDRGAVGTQYF. As DNA, the CDR3 is TGTGCCAGCAGCTTAGATCGGGGGGCCGTGGGGACCCAGTACTTC.

This clonotype was recorded a few times. In nucleotides, the CDR3 is TGTGCCAGTAGTATCGACAACTACAATGAGCAGTTCTTC. The encoded protein is CASSIDNYNEQFF. This chain links TRBV19 with TRBJ2-1; D not certain. The CDR3 covers 13 residues. Looked up from germline, CDR1 is LNHDA and CDR2 is SQIVND (reference sequence). V was shortened by 3 bases and J by 3 bases, with 6 bases between the two germline ends.

This clonotype has ten or more counts. This chain connects TRBV28 to TRBJ2-5; D is unresolved. CDR1 and CDR2 (germline): MDHEN, SYDVKM. The CDR3 length is 15 residues. V was clipped by 2 bases and J by 1 base, with 11 bases between them. The CDR3 DNA follows: TGTGCCAGCAGTTTAAGTGAACCAAGCCAAGAGACCCAGTACTTC. Translated: CASSLSEPSQETQYF.

This clonotype was counted many times. J is TRBJ2-3 and V is TRBV6-1, with D possibly matching TRBD2 (6 bases). CDR1 is MNHNS, CDR2 SASEGT, per germline. The CDR3 runs to 15 residues. Between the trimmed V and J ends, which lost 5 bases and 5 bases, there was a span of 17 bases. The CDR3 sequence is CASSSPNSGEDTQYF. DNA for the CDR3: TGTGCCAGCAGTTCGCCCAACTCGGGGGAAGATACGCAGTATTTT.

For this clonotype: A much larger clone lies a single base off, so this may be a read error. CDR3 bases: TGCAGTGCTAGAGCTGGACAGGGAGGCTACGAGCAGTACTTC. Its protein product is CSARAGQGGYEQYF. The chain has TRBV20-1 and TRBJ2-7, with TRBD1 matching over 8 bases. Looked up from germline, CDR1 is DFQATT and CDR2 is SNEGSKA (reference sequence). V lost 1 base, J lost 3 bases, and 5 bases stayed unmatched. The CDR3 is 14 amino acids.

Concerning this clonotype itself: A much larger clone lies a single base off, so this may be a read error. The CDR3 DNA follows: TGCGGTGCTGAAACGGACAGGGGCTACGAGCAGTACTTC. Translated, it gives CGAETDRGYEQYF. The rearrangement joins TRBV20-1 to TRBJ2-7, with 9 bases matching TRBD1. This CDR3 is 13 amino acids long. The germline CDR1 and CDR2 sequences are DFQATT and SNEGSKA (reference sequence).

This clonotype has ten or more counts. The rearrangement uses TRBV6-1 and TRBJ1-2; TRBD1 might be the D (6 bases). The CDR3 loop spans 16 amino acids. Trimming cost V 4 bases and J 4 bases, with 19 bases left between them. Germline V gene data show CDR1 as MNHNS and CDR2 as SASEGT. The CDR3 DNA reads TGTGCCAGCAGTGGTCCCGGGACAAGAAATTTCTATGGCTACACCTTC. Its translation: CASSGPGTRNFYGYTF.

The chain joins TRBV12-3 or TRBV12-4 to TRBJ2-7; D remains ambiguous. This CDR3 region has 13 residues. The ends were cut back, 8 bases at V and 2 bases at J, with 13 bases in the middle. CDR3 in amino acids: CASGDFIAYEQYF. The DNA of the CDR3 is TGTGCCAGCGGCGACTTCATCGCCTACGAGCAGTACTTC.

This clonotype was seen a handful of times. The chain has TRBV9 and TRBJ1-6; D gene uncertain. Looked up from germline, CDR1 is SGDLS and CDR2 is YYNGEE. Between the trimmed V and J ends, which lost 0 bases and 7 bases, there was a span of 11 bases. The CDR3 consists of 15 residues. CDR3 sequence (DNA): TGTGCCAGCAGCGTAGGGTCGCCCGAAAATTCACCCCTCCACTTT. Protein product: CASSVGSPENSPLHF.

A remark on this clonotype: Germline is not matched at one junction end, which may reflect a read error. The chain employs TRBV28 and TRBJ2-3; D is possibly TRBD2 (6 bases). Per the germline V gene, CDR1 is MDHEN and CDR2 is SYDVKM. CDR3 length: 15 residues. The CDR3 protein is CASSRDGERADRQYF. CDR3 nucleotides: TGTGCCAGCAGTCGGGACGGGGAGCGGGCAGATAGGCAGTATTTT.

The chain joins TRBV20-1 to TRBJ1-1; D remains unclear. Germline-derived CDR1 and CDR2 are DFQATT and SNEGSKA (reference sequence). The CDR3 has 12 amino acids. The V end was cut by 5 bases, the J end by 4 bases, with 11 bases between. The CDR3 protein is CSAGKTGTEAFF. The DNA of the CDR3 is TGCAGTGCTGGAAAGACCGGCACTGAAGCTTTCTTT.

This clonotype was seen many times. CDR3 nucleotides: TGTGCCACCAGCAGGTACTGGGGAACCGGTTACGAGCAGTACTTC. This codes for CATSRYWGTGYEQYF. The rearrangement joins TRBV15 to TRBJ2-7; D uncertain. Germline-derived CDR1 and CDR2 are LNHNV and YYDKDF (reference sequence). CDR3 size: 15 residues. V lost 3 bases and J 4 bases, leaving 16 bases between the germline ends.

Turning to this clonotype: Just one base apart from a much larger clone, this may be a read error. The gene calls are TRBV19 and TRBJ2-1; D ambiguous. Germline V gene lookup returns CDR1 LNHDA and CDR2 SQIVND (reference sequence). This CDR3 is 15 amino acids long. Trimming shortened V by 4 bases and J by 0 bases, and 10 bases separated the two germline ends. CDR3 nucleotides: TGTGCCAGTAGTACTTTACTACACTCCTACAATGAGCAGTTCTTC. This sequence encodes CASSTLLHSYNEQFF. The entire variable domain, with the rest obtained from reference TRBV19 and TRBJ2-1, is as follows: DGGITQSPKYLFRKEGQNVTLSCEQNLNHDAMYWYRQDPGQGLRLIYYSQIVNDFQKGDIAEGYSVSREKKESFPLTVTSAQKNPTAFYLCASSTLLHSYNEQFFGPGTRLTVL.

This clonotype was seen a few times. With a much larger clone just one base away, this may be a read error. The chain uses TRBV29-1 and TRBJ2-7; 8 bases match TRBD2. This CDR3 has 15 amino acids. The V gene's germline CDR1 is SQVTM and CDR2 ANQGSEA. V dropped 0 bases and J dropped 1; count of bases not matched to a gene: 5. As DNA, the CDR3 is TGCAGCGTTGAAGAGAAGCGGGAGCTGTCCTACGAGCAGTACTTC. Translated: CSVEEKRELSYEQYF.

This clonotype was seen many times. V and J are TRBV28 and TRBJ1-6; 8 bases agree with TRBD1. The germline gives CDR1 MDHEN, CDR2 SYDVKM. Trimming took 3 bases from V and 10 from J; bases not matched to a gene: 8. This CDR3 spans 15 amino acids. The CDR3 loop reads CASSLGQGAPSPLHF. The DNA for the CDR3 is TGTGCCAGCAGTTTGGGGCAGGGGGCGCCGTCACCCCTCCACTTT.

This clonotype came up many times. The chain employs TRBV6-6 and TRBJ2-1; tentative D call: TRBD2 (6 bases). Germline CDR1 reads MNHNY; CDR2 reads SVGAGI (reference sequence). V was pared by 0 bases and J by 0 bases, with 12 bases between. The CDR3 spans 17 residues. In DNA, the CDR3 is TGTGCCAGCAGTTACTCGATGGGGGGAGGCTCCTACAATGAGCAGTTCTTC. Amino acid sequence: CASSYSMGGGSYNEQFF.

This clonotype was counted a few times. The chain has TRBV29-1 and TRBJ2-3, with D unclear. V was clipped by 6 bases and J by 0 bases, with 10 bases between them. CDR3 length: 13 residues. In germline, CDR1 is SQVTM, CDR2 ANQGSEA. In DNA, the CDR3 is TGCAGCGTCAAGGGTGCTAGCACAGATACGCAGTATTTT. This gives the protein CSVKGASTDTQYF.

The genes are TRBV28 and TRBJ1-1, with D perhaps matching TRBD1 (6 bases). The V end was cut by 3 bases, the J end by 11 bases, with 13 bases between. The CDR3 consists of 12 residues. CDR1 MDHEN and CDR2 SYDVKM come from the germline V gene. The CDR3 loop reads CASSFYREIAFF. The CDR3 nucleotides are TGTGCCAGCAGTTTTTACAGGGAAATTGCTTTCTTT.